These 31 T cell receptor beta chains were all obtained from the same sample, sequenced in a study of T cells in Graves' hyperthyroidism and ophthalmopathy. What was amplified from RNA transcripts were TCR beta CDR3 regions. In the first-round RT-PCR of the TCR CDR3, the HTBI primer set was used. TCRdb itself ran the multiplex PCR reads through MiXCR, one entry per CDR3 protein. The sample lists roughly 650,000 distinct CDR3 sequences, roughly 16% occurring once. Sequencing used blood. These receptors all come from a woman aged 40-49 years with Graves' ophthalmopathy.

In its sample, this clonotype was seen many times. The V call is TRBV5-1, the J call TRBJ2-1; TRBD2 matches at 11 bases. Germline V gene sequence: CDR1 SGHRS, CDR2 YFSETQ. V shed 4 bases and J 6 bases; nucleotides not matched to a gene: 12. The length of the CDR3 is 17 residues. CDR3 in amino acids: CASSADTGLAGGNEQFF. The CDR3 region has the DNA TGCGCCAGCAGCGCCGACACCGGACTAGCGGGCGGCAATGAGCAGTTCTTC.

This clonotype was seen many times. The chain uses TRBV5-5 and TRBJ2-3; TRBD2 aligns across 7 bases. J gave up 5 bases and V 5 bases, and 8 bases lay outside the gene matches. The CDR3 length is 14 residues. CDR1 and CDR2 (germline): SGHKS, YYEKEE (reference sequence). The CDR3 DNA follows: TGTGCCAGCAGTTTCTGGGGGGGTCAAGATACGCAGTATTTT. This encodes CASSFWGGQDTQYF. Variable domain in full (rest from reference TRBV5-5 and TRBJ2-3): DAGVTQSPTHLIKTRGQQVTLRCSPISGHKSVSWYQQVLGQGPQFIFQYYEKEERGRGNFPDRFSARQFPNYSSELNVNALLLGDSALYLCASSFWGGQDTQYFGPGTRLTVL.

This chain uses TRBV20-1 with TRBJ2-2, with 10 bases aligning to TRBD2. The V gene's germline CDR1 is DFQATT and CDR2 SNEGSKA (reference sequence). Trimming removed 7 bases from V and 5 bases from J; junction bases left unmatched: 7. The CDR3 is 14 amino acids. CDR3 protein: CSVEREGRTGELFF. The CDR3 DNA reads as TGCAGTGTCGAGCGGGAGGGGAGGACCGGGGAGCTGTTTTTT.

In its sample, this clonotype was seen many times. The chain uses TRBV20-1 and TRBJ2-7; 14 bases map to TRBD2. CDR3 length equals 18 residues. V lost 5 bases to trimming and J lost 1 base; unmatched junction nucleotides: 13. Germline CDR1 DFQATT, CDR2 SNEGSKA (reference sequence). The CDR3 DNA follows: TGCAGTGCTCAAACCGGGACTAGCGGGAGAGGTGTTTCCTACGAGCAGTACTTC. Translation: CSAQTGTSGRGVSYEQYF.

This clonotype was found a few times. The chain joins TRBV5-6 to TRBJ2-3; D is unresolved. Germline CDR1 is SGHDT and CDR2 is YYEEEE. The CDR3 is made up of 13 amino acids. V was cut by 7 bases and J by 0 bases, with 9 bases left in between. The CDR3 protein is CASGRYSTDTQYF. The CDR3 region has the DNA TGTGCCAGCGGCCGCTACAGCACAGATACGCAGTATTTT. The complete variable domain, with remaining parts taken from reference TRBV5-6 and TRBJ2-3, reads DAGVTQSPTHLIKTRGQQVTLRCSPKSGHDTVSWYQQALGQGPQFIFQYYEEEERQRGNFPDRFSGHQFPNYSSELNVNALLLGDSALYLCASGRYSTDTQYFGPGTRLTVL.

Only one count was recorded for this clonotype. The genes are TRBV4-2 and TRBJ2-7; D possibly corresponds to TRBD2 (6 bases). Trimming removed 0 bases at V and 2 bases at J, with 11 bases between. In germline, CDR1 is LGHNA, CDR2 YNFKEQ. The CDR3 spans 15 residues. CDR3 sequence: CASSQEVAATYEQYF. The CDR3 DNA sequence: TGTGCCAGCAGCCAAGAGGTAGCGGCCACCTACGAGCAGTACTTC.

The rearrangement links TRBV27 to TRBJ1-1; D uncertain. Trimming stripped 6 bases from V and 7 bases from J, with 18 bases between. This CDR3 region has 14 residues. CDR1 MNHEY and CDR2 SMNVEV come from the germline V gene (reference sequence). Here the CDR3 DNA reads TGTGCCAGCAGACCGGACCGGGATTTAGGTGAAGCTTTCTTT. Translated: CASRPDRDLGEAFF.

This clonotype was counted between two and nine times. Germline and junction disagree at one end, which may indicate a read error. The chain employs TRBV7-7 and TRBJ2-2, with D possibly TRBD2 on 5 matching bases. The CDR3 has 15 residues. The germline gives CDR1 SSHAT, CDR2 FNYEAQ (reference sequence). This chain's CDR3 is CASSFGPGSTGELFF. The DNA of the CDR3 is TGTGCTAGCAGCTTTGGTCCGGGAAGTACCGGGGAGCTGTTTTTT. The complete variable domain, with remaining parts taken from reference TRBV7-7 and TRBJ2-2, reads GAGVSQSPRYKVTKRGQDVTLRCDPISSHATLYWYQQALGQGPEFLTYFNYEAQPDKSGLPSDRFSAERPEGSISTLTIQRTEQRDSAMYRCASSFGPGSTGELFFGEGSRLTVL.

Ten or more counts support this clonotype. The chain employs TRBV10-3 and TRBJ2-1; no clear D gene. Trimming shortened V by 3 bases and J by 6 bases, and 15 bases separated the two germline ends. The CDR3 totals 15 residues. Germline V gene data show CDR1 as ENHRY and CDR2 as SYGVKD. CDR3 amino acids: CAISDGVLSRNEQFF. The CDR3 region has the DNA TGTGCCATCAGTGATGGGGTTCTATCTCGCAATGAGCAGTTCTTC.

In its sample, this clonotype was seen a few times. The J gene is TRBJ1-3, the V gene TRBV12-3 or TRBV12-4; D is uncertain. With 0 bases removed from V and 4 bases from J, the gap between germline ends came to 7 bases. This CDR3 contains 14 residues. The CDR3 nucleotides are TGTGCCAGCAGTTTAGCGCATAGAGGAAACACCATATATTTT. Protein product: CASSLAHRGNTIYF.

This clonotype showed up many times. This rearrangement joins TRBV20-1 to TRBJ2-1; 16 nucleotides match TRBD2. This CDR3 has 16 amino acids. Germline trimming cut 4 bases from V and 7 bases from J; bases unmatched to any gene: 7. Germline CDR1 and CDR2: DFQATT and SNEGSKA (reference sequence). The CDR3 region has the DNA TGCAGTGCTACGACTCCGGGACTAGCGGGGGGGAATGAGCAGTTCTTC. Its translation: CSATTPGLAGGNEQFF.

This clonotype was observed many times. The V and J genes are TRBV27 and TRBJ2-3, with D perhaps matching TRBD1 (5 bases). CDR3 length: 14 residues. The ends were cut back, 3 bases at V and 5 bases at J, with 12 bases in the middle. Germline CDR1 is MNHEY and CDR2 is SMNVEV (reference sequence). Here the CDR3 DNA reads TGTGCCAGCAGTTTTAGGGTGGGGCGAGATACGCAGTATTTT. This gives the protein CASSFRVGRDTQYF.

The table lists this clonotype with many counts. This CDR3 reads CASSPMEPASYNEQFF. The CDR3 DNA reads TGTGCCAGCTCACCAATGGAACCAGCGTCCTACAATGAGCAGTTCTTC. This chain links TRBV18 with TRBJ2-1; D ambiguous. Trimming took off 2 bases at V and 1 base at J, with 12 bases between the two ends. This CDR3 has 16 amino acids. CDR1 is KGHSH, CDR2 LQKENI, per germline.

Ten or more counts support this clonotype. The chain joins TRBV11-2 to TRBJ2-2; no clear D. Germline V gene lookup returns CDR1 SGHAT and CDR2 FQNNGV. This CDR3 is 14 amino acids long. Between the trimmed V and J ends, which lost 5 bases and 1 base, there was a span of 8 bases. The DNA of the CDR3 is TGTGCCAGCAGCCCAATCATGAACACCGGGGAGCTGTTTTTT. Its translation: CASSPIMNTGELFF.

This clonotype appeared many times. V is TRBV2 and J is TRBJ2-1; D is possibly TRBD2 (6 bases). CDR1 is SNHLY and CDR2 is FYNNEI in the germline V gene. The CDR3 covers 16 residues. The V and J ends lost 6 bases and 0 bases respectively, with 15 bases between them. The CDR3 loop reads CASSPPGLVSYNEQFF. CDR3 DNA: TGTGCCAGCAGCCCGCCGGGACTCGTCTCCTACAATGAGCAGTTCTTC.

V usage is TRBV6-5 and J usage is TRBJ2-3; TRBD2 matches at 13 bases. Losses at the gene ends were 6 bases for V and 8 bases for J; bases not matched to a gene: 8. Germline V CDR1 and CDR2: MNHEY, SVGAGI. CDR3 length: 15 amino acids. CDR3 residues: CASSYRLAGGGTQYF. The CDR3 bases are TGTGCCAGCAGCTACCGACTAGCGGGGGGTGGTACGCAGTATTTT.

At least ten counts were recorded for this clonotype. This chain links TRBV28 with TRBJ2-7, with D perhaps matching TRBD2 (6 bases). Between the trimmed V and J ends, which lost 9 bases and 2 bases, there was a span of 20 bases. The CDR3 has 15 amino acids. Germline V gene sequence: CDR1 MDHEN, CDR2 SYDVKM. The DNA of the CDR3 is TGTGCCAGGGGGGGAACCTCTCCTCGAGCCTACGAGCAGTACTTC. Protein sequence: CARGGTSPRAYEQYF.

The table lists this clonotype with many counts. J is TRBJ2-1 and V is TRBV14, with 9 bases identical to TRBD2. The CDR3 has 16 residues. After removal of 3 bases from V and 8 bases from J, the junction contained 11 bases not matched to a gene. Germline V gene lookup returns CDR1 SGHDN and CDR2 FVKESK. The CDR3 region has the DNA TGTGCCAGCAGCCACAGACGCGGGAGGGGATTGTATGAGCAGTTCTTC. Translating it yields CASSHRRGRGLYEQFF.

This clonotype was seen ten or more times. V and J are TRBV20-1 and TRBJ2-5; TRBD1 aligns across 7 bases. The V gene's germline CDR1 is DFQATT and CDR2 SNEGSKA (reference sequence). Trimming cost V 4 bases and J 2 bases; bases outside gene matches: 7. The CDR3 runs 14 residues. This chain's CDR3 is CSAKHPGQQETQYF. The CDR3 nucleotides are TGCAGTGCTAAACATCCGGGACAGCAAGAGACCCAGTACTTC.

The chain couples TRBV28 to TRBJ1-2; D perhaps matches TRBD1 (5 bases). The germline CDR1 and CDR2 sequences are MDHEN and SYDVKM. The V end was cut by 8 bases, the J end by 5 bases, with 18 bases between. The CDR3 is 14 amino acids. The CDR3 nucleotides read TGTGCCAGCCGGCTGGTAGGGGCTGGGTATGGCTACACCTTC. Its protein is CASRLVGAGYGYTF.

This clonotype was seen repeatedly, ten times or more. The chain uses TRBV3-1 and TRBJ2-1; no clear D. The germline V gene encodes CDR1 LGHDT and CDR2 YNNKEL (reference sequence). The germline V and J ends were trimmed by 1 base and 7 bases, with 14 bases remaining between them. The CDR3 contains 15 residues. CDR3 bases: TGTGCCAGCAGCCAAGGACATACGCTTATAAATGAGCAGTTCTTC. This encodes CASSQGHTLINEQFF.

This clonotype was recorded many times. V is TRBV20-1 and J is TRBJ2-1; unclear D gene. The germline V and J ends were trimmed by 2 bases and 0 bases, with 20 bases remaining between them. Germline V gene data show CDR1 as DFQATT and CDR2 as SNEGSKA (reference sequence). CDR3 length: 18 residues. The DNA of the CDR3 is TGCAGTGCTAGACCCCCCCCCCGCGACATCGGCTCCTACAATGAGCAGTTCTTC. The encoded protein is CSARPPPRDIGSYNEQFF.

At least ten counts were recorded for this clonotype. The chain couples TRBV30 to TRBJ1-2; D might be TRBD1 (6 bases). Between the trimmed V and J ends, which lost 1 base and 5 bases, there was a span of 11 bases. Germline V CDR1 and CDR2: GTSNPN, SVGIG (reference sequence). CDR3 size: 13 residues. As DNA, the CDR3 is TGTGCCTGGAGTGCGGTCGGACAGTATGGCTACACCTTC. The encoded protein is CAWSAVGQYGYTF.

This clonotype was seen many times. The rearrangement joins TRBV28 to TRBJ1-1, with D possibly matching TRBD1 (6 bases). Between the trimmed V and J ends, which lost 6 bases and 4 bases, there was a span of 18 bases. CDR3 length: 15 amino acids. Germline V lookup: CDR1 MDHEN, CDR2 SYDVKM. CDR3: CASRSPWGGSTEAFF. The CDR3 bases are TGTGCCAGCAGGTCCCCCTGGGGGGGCAGCACTGAAGCTTTCTTT.

V and J are TRBV7-8 and TRBJ2-1, with 9 bases matching TRBD2. The CDR3 runs 18 residues. With 4 bases clipped from V and 5 bases from J, the junction kept 15 bases outside the gene matches. Germline-derived CDR1 and CDR2 are SGHVS and FQNEAQ. For the CDR3, the DNA is TGTGCCAGCAGCTCCCAACCTATAGCGGGAGCTGGTGACAATGAGCAGTTCTTC. Translated: CASSSQPIAGAGDNEQFF.

This clonotype was observed a single time. The chain combines TRBV5-1 with TRBJ2-1, with 13 bases matching TRBD2. CDR3 length equals 16 residues. With 3 bases clipped from V and 10 bases from J, the junction kept 10 bases outside the gene matches. Germline-derived CDR1 and CDR2 are SGHRS and YFSETQ. The CDR3 coding sequence is TGCGCCAGCAGCTACCTAGGACTAGCGGGAGAGGGGGAGCAGTTCTTC. Encoded protein: CASSYLGLAGEGEQFF.

In this sample, this clonotype turned up many times. The J gene is TRBJ1-6, the V gene TRBV11-2; D is uncertain. CDR1 is SGHAT and CDR2 is FQNNGV in the germline V gene. The CDR3 sequence is 16 residues long. Deletions cut 5 bases from V and 7 bases from J, with 18 bases between. The CDR3 protein is CASSHGYSGGNSPLHF. For the CDR3, the DNA is TGTGCCAGCAGCCACGGATATTCGGGAGGGAATTCACCCCTCCACTTT.

This clonotype was detected a few times. The chain is built from TRBV19 and TRBJ2-1, with D perhaps assigned TRBD1 or TRBD2 (6 bases each). V lost 7 bases and J lost 4, with 14 bases in between. CDR1 LNHDA and CDR2 SQIVND come from the germline V gene (reference sequence). The CDR3 loop spans 14 amino acids. The CDR3 spells CASKEGHRYNEQFF. The CDR3 DNA reads TGTGCCAGTAAGGAGGGACACCGGTACAATGAGCAGTTCTTC. Full variable domain (rest looked up from reference TRBV19 and TRBJ2-1): DGGITQSPKYLFRKEGQNVTLSCEQNLNHDAMYWYRQDPGQGLRLIYYSQIVNDFQKGDIAEGYSVSREKKESFPLTVTSAQKNPTAFYLCASKEGHRYNEQFFGPGTRLTVL.

CDR3 sequence (DNA): TGCAGCGTACGCAGACAGGGCCTACTCCAAGAGACCCAGTACTTC. Residues: CSVRRQGLLQETQYF. V is TRBV29-1 and J is TRBJ2-5; 7 bases are a match to TRBD1. The germline V gene encodes CDR1 SQVTM and CDR2 ANQGSEA. The V and J ends lost 6 bases and 1 base, in that order; junction bases with no gene match: 11. CDR3 length equals 15 residues. Full variable domain (outside the CDR3, taken from reference TRBV29-1 and TRBJ2-5): SAVISQKPSRDICQRGTSLTIQCQVDSQVTMMFWYRQQPGQSLTLIATANQGSEATYESGFVIDKFPISRPNLTFSTLTVSNMSPEDSSIYLCSVRRQGLLQETQYFGPGTRLLVL.

A few counts support this clonotype. The CDR3 region has the DNA TGTGCCAGCAGTTTAGGGACAGGGTCTTCACCCCTCCACTTT. It is translated as CASSLGTGSSPLHF. The rearrangement links TRBV27 to TRBJ1-6; 9 bases line up with TRBD1. CDR3 length equals 14 residues. CDR1 and CDR2 (germline): MNHEY, SMNVEV (reference sequence). With V trimmed by 2 bases and J by 9 bases, 2 bases remained unmatched.

There are many counts of this clonotype. The V and J genes are TRBV20-1 and TRBJ1-1, with D perhaps TRBD1 (6 bases). CDR1 DFQATT and CDR2 SNEGSKA come from the germline V gene (reference sequence). The CDR3 length is 12 residues. CDR3 in amino acids: CLGGAITSEAFF. For the CDR3, the DNA is TGCCTAGGGGGGGCCATAACTTCTGAAGCTTTCTTT.